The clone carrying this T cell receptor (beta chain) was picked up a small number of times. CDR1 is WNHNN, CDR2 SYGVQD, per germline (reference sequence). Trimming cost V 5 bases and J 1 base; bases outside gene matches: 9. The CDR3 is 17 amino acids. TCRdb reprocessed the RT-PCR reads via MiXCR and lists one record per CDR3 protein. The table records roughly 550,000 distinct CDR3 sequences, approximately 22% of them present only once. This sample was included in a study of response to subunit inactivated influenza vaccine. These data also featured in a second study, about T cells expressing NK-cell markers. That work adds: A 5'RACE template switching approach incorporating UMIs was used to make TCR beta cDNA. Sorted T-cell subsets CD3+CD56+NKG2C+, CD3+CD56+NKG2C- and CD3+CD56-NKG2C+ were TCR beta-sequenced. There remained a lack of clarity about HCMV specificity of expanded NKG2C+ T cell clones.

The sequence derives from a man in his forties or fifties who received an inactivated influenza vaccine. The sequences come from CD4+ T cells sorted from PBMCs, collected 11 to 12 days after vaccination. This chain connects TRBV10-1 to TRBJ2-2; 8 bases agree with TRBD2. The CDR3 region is CASSLRGLAGNTGELFF. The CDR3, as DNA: TGCGCCAGCAGTCTCCGGGGGCTAGCGGGGAACACCGGGGAGCTGTTTTTT.